These T cell receptor beta chains were read from a single sample in a study of spatial heterogeneity in lung cancer. TCRdb reprocessed the 5' RACE reads with MiXCR, giving one entry per CDR3 protein. The data hold around 60,000 distinct CDR3 sequences, with about 8% observed a single time. This specimen consisted of PBMCs, obtained at surgery. These receptors were collected from a female donor with early-stage non-small cell lung cancer. Both conserved end residues are part of each CDR3. The D gene is left open where the match is weak. Size is omitted from some rows. Given values are once, few, many or a class for expanded clones.

>TRBJ1-3|TRBD1|many|TRBV12-3/TRBV12-4
TGTGCCAGCAGGGGAGGGACAGGGAAGACCTCTGGAAACACCATATATTTT
CASRGGTGKTSGNTIYF
>TRBJ2-3|TRBD2|many|TRBV10-3
TGTGCCATCACCGAAGGGACTAGCGGGGACACAGATACGCAGTATTTT
CAITEGTSGDTDTQYF
>TRBJ1-1|-|many|TRBV13
TGTGCCAGCAGCTTAGTTTCCGCTGAAGCTTTCTTT
CASSLVSAEAFF
>TRBJ2-1|-|many|TRBV27
TGTGCCAGCAGTTTCGGCTTTTTGGGGATGAATGAGCAGTTCTTC
CASSFGFLGMNEQFF
>TRBJ2-7|TRBD1|few|TRBV5-4
TGTGCCAGCAGCGCGGACAGGGTATACGAGCAGTACTTC
CASSADRVYEQYF
>TRBJ2-3|-|few|TRBV25-1
TGTGCCAGCAGTTCAACCCTCGCGGGACGGCGCACAGATACGCAGTATTTT
CASSSTLAGRRTDTQYF
>TRBJ1-1|TRBD1|many|TRBV7-3
TGTGCCAGCAGCTTGACAGGGGCTGAAGCTTTCTTT
CASSLTGAEAFF
>TRBJ1-2|TRBD1|-|TRBV10-3
TGTGCCATCAGTCCGGGACAGGCGATTAACTATGGCTACACCTTC
CAISPGQAINYGYTF
>TRBJ2-1|TRBD1|-|TRBV12-3/TRBV12-4
TGTGCCAGCAGTCGACAGGGCTACAATGAGCAGTTCTTC
CASSRQGYNEQFF
>TRBJ1-6|-|many|TRBV28
TGTGCCAGCAGTTTTCGGAGGGCAAACTCACCCCTCCACTTT
CASSFRRANSPLHF
>TRBJ1-6|TRBD1|-|TRBV2
TGTGCCAGCAGCGCTACAGGGGGCACCTCACCCCTCCACTTT
CASSATGGTSPLHF
>TRBJ1-5|-|medium-sized|TRBV28
TGTGCCAGCAGTTTACTCACGGGATCAGGCCAGCCCCAGCATTTT
CASSLLTGSGQPQHF
>TRBJ2-2|TRBD1|few|TRBV2
TGTGCCAACAAGCGGCAGGGGGACACCGGGGAGCTGTTTTTT
CANKRQGDTGELFF
>TRBJ2-1|TRBD2|-|TRBV29-1
TGCAGCGCCGAGGGAGGGCTTAATGAGCAGTTCTTC
CSAEGGLNEQFF
>TRBJ2-1|TRBD2|few|TRBV2
TGTGCCAGCAAGTTAGTGGCTAGCGGGCCTGAGCAGTTCTTC
CASKLVASGPEQFF
>TRBJ1-1|-|few|TRBV7-2
TGTGCCAGCAGCTTAGAAGGCTTAGGCAGCACTGAAGCTTTCTTT
CASSLEGLGSTEAFF
>TRBJ2-1|-|many|TRBV5-5
TGTGCCAGCAGCCAAGCGGACAGCCTGGATGAGCAGTTCTTC
CASSQADSLDEQFF
>TRBJ2-2|-|few|TRBV14
TGTGCCAGCAGCCAAGGAGGCGGCAGTACCGGGGAGCTGTTTTTT
CASSQGGGSTGELFF
>TRBJ1-5|-|few|TRBV12-3/TRBV12-4
TGTGCCAGCAGCTCGCGTAGGGTTCAGCCCCAGCATTTT
CASSSRRVQPQHF
>TRBJ2-7|TRBD1|many|TRBV10-3
TGTGCCATCAGTGAGTCGCCTGGTCAGACAGGGGCCGAGCAGTACTTC
CAISESPGQTGAEQYF
>TRBJ1-3|TRBD1|-|TRBV5-1
TGCGCCAGCAGCCTATCCACCGGGACAGCTGGAAACACCATATATTTT
CASSLSTGTAGNTIYF
>TRBJ2-6|-|many|TRBV14
TGTGCCAGCAGCCCGCTGGGTGGGGCCAACGTCCTGACTTTC
CASSPLGGANVLTF
>TRBJ2-5|TRBD1|-|TRBV5-6
TGTGCCAGCAGCATCGACAGGGGAGGCAAGACCCAGTACTTC
CASSIDRGGKTQYF
>TRBJ2-2|-|-|TRBV7-7
TGTGCCAGCAGCTTAGTCACGGGGAGCGGGGAGCTGTTTTTT
CASSLVTGSGELFF
>TRBJ2-7|TRBD1|many|TRBV20-1
TGCAGTGCTAGTGGGACAGGGGATCGGTCCTACGAGCAGTACTTC
CSASGTGDRSYEQYF
>TRBJ2-2|-|-|TRBV19
TGTGCCAGTAGTATAGCCCAGGGGTTTGACACCGGGGAGCTGTTTTTT
CASSIAQGFDTGELFF
>TRBJ2-7|TRBD2|-|TRBV12-3/TRBV12-4
TGTGCCAGCACCCTAGGGGGACTAGCGGTCTACGAGCAGTACTTC
CASTLGGLAVYEQYF
>TRBJ1-5|-|-|TRBV19
TGTGCCAGCGCGAAGGGGCCATATAGCAATCAGCCCCAGCATTTT
CASAKGPYSNQPQHF
>TRBJ2-7|-|few|TRBV18
TGTGCCAGCTCACAAGCTAGGGGGGCCCCCTACGAGCAGTACTTC
CASSQARGAPYEQYF
>TRBJ2-5|-|few|TRBV10-3
TGTGCCATCAGTGAGAACCAAGAGACCCAGTACTTC
CAISENQETQYF
>TRBJ1-1|TRBD1|few|TRBV7-9
TGTGCCAGCAGCTTATGGGCAGGGGGCGACGGCACTGAAGCTTTCTTT
CASSLWAGGDGTEAFF
>TRBJ1-2|-|few|TRBV5-1
TGCGCCAGCAGCGGCGCCTTAGGCTGGGGCTACACCTTC
CASSGALGWGYTF
>TRBJ2-3|TRBD2|-|TRBV5-1
TGCGCCAGCAGCTTGGGGTCAGCGGGAGAAGGAGATACGCAGTATTTT
CASSLGSAGEGDTQYF
>TRBJ2-7|-|-|TRBV6-2/TRBV6-3
TGTGCCAGCAGCGGTTGGGCTCCCAGCTCCTACGAGCAGTACTTC
CASSGWAPSSYEQYF
>TRBJ1-3|-|-|TRBV15
TGTGCCACCAGCAGAGTTGACGGACAGTTTTCCTCTGGAAACACCATATATTTT
CATSRVDGQFSSGNTIYF
>TRBJ2-7|TRBD2|many|TRBV20-1
TGCAGTGCTAGCCGGGACCAGCGGGGATACGAGCAGTACTTC
CSASRDQRGYEQYF
>TRBJ1-1|TRBD1|many|TRBV11-2
TGTGCCAGCAGCCCGGGGACAGGGGCACGGGGCACTGAAGCTTTCTTT
CASSPGTGARGTEAFF